This passage covers 30 T cell receptor beta chains from one sample sequenced in a study of shared clonotypes between healthy human individuals. CD8 cells regarded as naive lacked CD45RO, were positively chosen for CCR7, and omitted terminally differentiated effector memory CD45RA+ cells. Profiled with immunoSEQ multiplex PCR; TCRdb holds only in-frame clones, not every one. The sample carries around 2.1 million clones, under 95% recorded once. Sequenced material: naive CD8+ T cells from PBMCs. The source is a man between 18 and 29 years old in good health. Some clones in this sample may be carry-over from other donors' samples.

The gene calls are TRBV28 and TRBJ1-1; unclear D gene. The CDR3 loop spans 14 amino acids. Looked up from germline, CDR1 is MDHEN and CDR2 is SYDVKM. V was shortened by 5 bases and J by 5 bases, with 15 bases between the two germline ends. CDR3: CASSPLHSATEAFF. CDR3 sequence (DNA): TGTGCCAGCAGTCCACTGCATTCGGCAACTGAAGCTTTCTTT. The entire variable domain, with the rest obtained from reference TRBV28 and TRBJ1-1, is as follows: DVKVTQSSRYLVKRTGEKVFLECVQDMDHENMFWYRQDPGLGLRLIYFSYDVKMKEKGDIPEGYSVSREKKERFSLILESASTNQTSMYLCASSPLHSATEAFFGQGTRLTVV.

CDR3 region: CATRGQGAHPSTDTQYF. CDR3 DNA: TGTGCCACCCGGGGACAGGGGGCCCATCCTTCCACAGATACGCAGTATTTT. This chain uses TRBV19 with TRBJ2-3, with 12 bases fitting TRBD1. The CDR3 sequence is 17 residues long. CDR1 and CDR2 from the germline V gene are LNHDA and SQIVND (reference sequence). With V trimmed by 10 bases and J by 2 bases, 13 bases remained unmatched.

In DNA, the CDR3 is TGTGCCAGCAGTTACCAAGGGGGGTTCGATGTGAGCGGCTACACCTTC. This encodes CASSYQGGFDVSGYTF. The V gene is TRBV27, the J gene TRBJ1-2, with a possible D match to TRBD1 (6 bases). V was shortened by 4 bases and J by 8 bases, with 23 bases between the two germline ends. The germline V gene encodes CDR1 MNHEY and CDR2 SMNVEV (reference sequence). CDR3 size: 16 residues.

This rearrangement joins TRBV6-5 to TRBJ1-5; D might be TRBD1 (6 bases). V dropped 6 bases and J dropped 6 bases, with 15 bases sitting between them. The length of the CDR3 is 14 residues. The germline V gene encodes CDR1 MNHEY and CDR2 SVGAGI. The CDR3: CASSPNQGSQPQHF. CDR3 in DNA: TGTGCCAGCAGCCCCAATCAGGGGTCTCAGCCCCAGCATTTT.

The chain links TRBV28 to TRBJ2-3; 8 nucleotides agree with TRBD1. V lost 7 bases, J lost 4 bases, and 13 bases stayed unmatched. The CDR3 is 16 residues long. Germline CDR1 is MDHEN and CDR2 is SYDVKM. This CDR3 is CASTTWDRLVSDTQYF. The CDR3 nucleotides read TGTGCCAGCACCACCTGGGACAGGTTGGTTTCAGATACGCAGTATTTT.

The chain joins TRBV4-2 to TRBJ2-7; D perhaps matches TRBD1 (6 bases). CDR1 LGHNA and CDR2 YNFKEQ come from the germline V gene. The germline V and J ends were trimmed by 0 bases and 5 bases, with 11 bases remaining between them. This CDR3 comprises 14 residues. CDR3 nucleotides: TGTGCCAGCAGCCAAGAGCACAGGGCTCACGAGCAGTACTTC. It is translated as CASSQEHRAHEQYF.

CDR3 coding DNA: TGTGCCAGCAGCCCTGGACAGGGGCGGACTGAAGCTTTCTTT. Protein: CASSPGQGRTEAFF. The J gene is TRBJ1-1, the V gene TRBV4-2; 9 nucleotides match TRBD1. V lost 4 bases and J lost 5; bases outside the gene matches: 5. The CDR3 is 14 residues long. Germline V gives CDR1 LGHNA, CDR2 YNFKEQ.

The rearrangement joins TRBV28 to TRBJ2-3; possible D gene TRBD1, 5 bases. CDR1 is MDHEN, CDR2 SYDVKM, per germline. V lost 8 bases, J lost 5 bases, and 11 bases lay in between. The CDR3 loop spans 12 amino acids. CDR3 in amino acids: CASVRGEDTQYF. The DNA of the CDR3 is TGTGCCAGCGTAAGGGGCGAAGATACGCAGTATTTT.

V usage is TRBV4-3 and J usage is TRBJ2-2; D is ambiguous. Trimming cost V 2 bases and J 1 base, with 5 bases left between them. Germline V gene lookup returns CDR1 LGHNA and CDR2 YSLEER. The CDR3 totals 14 residues. CDR3: CASSQIKNTGELFF. The CDR3 DNA reads as TGCGCCAGCAGCCAAATAAAGAACACCGGGGAGCTGTTTTTT.

The chain couples TRBV7-8 to TRBJ1-5; D is unclear. V dropped 5 bases and J dropped 5 bases, with 16 bases sitting between them. Germline-derived CDR1 and CDR2 are SGHVS and FQNEAQ. The CDR3 has 15 amino acids. CDR3 in amino acids: CASSPLGGADQPQHF. Here the CDR3 DNA reads TGTGCCAGCAGCCCATTGGGCGGCGCCGATCAGCCCCAGCATTTT. Full variable domain (missing parts from reference TRBV7-8 and TRBJ1-5): GAGVSQSPRYKVAKRGQDVALRCDPISGHVSLFWYQQALGQGPEFLTYFQNEAQLDKSGLPSDRFFAERPEGSVSTLKIQRTQQEDSAVYLCASSPLGGADQPQHFGDGTRLSIL.

The chain uses TRBV27 and TRBJ1-2; TRBD1 is a possible D gene (5 bases). CDR3 length: 18 amino acids. The germline CDR1 and CDR2 sequences are MNHEY and SMNVEV (reference sequence). The germline V and J ends were trimmed by 5 bases and 3 bases, with 25 bases remaining between them. CDR3 in DNA: TGTGCCAGCAGTCTATACGGCCTCCGGGGCGAAGTCTACTATGGCTACACCTTC. Amino acids: CASSLYGLRGEVYYGYTF.

Worth noting for this clone: The same CDR3 also results from other DNA sequences found in this sample. The V and J genes are TRBV5-6 and TRBJ1-2, with a tentative D call TRBD1 (5 bases). Germline V lookup: CDR1 SGHDT, CDR2 YYEEEE. CDR3 length: 14 amino acids. V lost 0 bases to trimming and J lost 0 bases, with 6 bases between them. CDR3 nucleotide sequence: TGTGCCAGCAGCTTGGCCAGGGCTAACTATGGCTACACCTTC. Its protein product is CASSLARANYGYTF.

This clone was seen a few times. This chain links TRBV27 with TRBJ2-1; 10 nucleotides align to TRBD2. This CDR3 has 15 residues. J gave up 4 bases and V 2 bases, and 2 bases lay outside the gene matches. Germline V gives CDR1 MNHEY, CDR2 SMNVEV (reference sequence). This CDR3 reads CASSLPSGGYNEQFF. As DNA, the CDR3 is TGTGCCAGCAGTTTACCTAGCGGGGGATACAATGAGCAGTTCTTC.

J is TRBJ2-6 and V is TRBV29-1; D is tentatively TRBD1 or TRBD2 (6 bases each). Germline V gene lookup returns CDR1 SQVTM and CDR2 ANQGSEA. The length of the CDR3 is 15 residues. V was shortened by 4 bases and J by 2 bases, with 12 bases between the two germline ends. CDR3 in amino acids: CSVVFGGAGANVLTF. The CDR3 DNA follows: TGCAGCGTTGTTTTCGGGGGCGCTGGGGCCAACGTCCTGACTTTC.

The V gene is TRBV11-2, the J gene TRBJ2-7; tentatively, D is TRBD1 (5 bases). V was trimmed by 1 base and J by 3 bases, leaving 13 bases between them. There are 15 residues in the CDR3. In germline, CDR1 is SGHAT, CDR2 FQNNGV. CDR3 amino acids: CASSLVSGIDYEQYF. As DNA, the CDR3 is TGTGCCAGCAGCTTAGTATCAGGGATCGACTACGAGCAGTACTTC.

The V gene is TRBV20-1, the J gene TRBJ1-2; D is perhaps TRBD1 (5 bases). Germline CDR1 reads DFQATT; CDR2 reads SNEGSKA (reference sequence). Trimming took 5 bases from V and 10 from J, leaving 14 bases between them. The length of the CDR3 is 11 residues. The CDR3 loop reads CSARDPPDYTF. Written as DNA, the CDR3 is TGCAGTGCTCGGGACCCACCGGACTACACCTTC.

V and J are TRBV5-6 and TRBJ2-7, with D tentatively TRBD1 or TRBD2 (5 bases each). Deletions cut 3 bases from V and 5 bases from J, with 18 bases between. The CDR3 length is 15 residues. The V gene's germline CDR1 is SGHDT and CDR2 YYEEEE. The CDR3 is CASSSRWAGSDEQYF. The CDR3 DNA is TGTGCCAGCAGCTCCCGGTGGGCAGGGAGCGACGAGCAGTACTTC.

The J gene is TRBJ2-7, the V gene TRBV27; D unresolved. This CDR3 is built from 13 residues. Per the germline V gene, CDR1 is MNHEY and CDR2 is SMNVEV (reference sequence). V was pared by 6 bases and J by 0 bases, with 9 bases between. The DNA of the CDR3 is TGTGCCAGCAGGGACCGATACTCCTACGAGCAGTACTTC. It yields the protein CASRDRYSYEQYF.

This rearrangement joins TRBV6-1 to TRBJ2-7; D not certain. This CDR3 spans 15 amino acids. Germline V lookup: CDR1 MNHNS, CDR2 SASEGT. Trimming took 8 bases from V and 3 from J, leaving 20 bases between them. The CDR3 sequence: CASRLSAVPSYEQYF. CDR3 in DNA: TGTGCCAGCCGTCTTTCCGCAGTCCCGAGCTACGAGCAGTACTTC.

The chain couples TRBV28 to TRBJ1-3; a weak D match, TRBD1 (5 bases). Trimming stripped 6 bases from V and 0 bases from J, with 15 bases between. The CDR3 covers 16 residues. Germline loops: CDR1 MDHEN, CDR2 SYDVKM. CDR3 nucleotides: TGTGCCAGCAGCGGCCGGGACGGCGACTCTGGAAACACCATATATTTT. This codes for CASSGRDGDSGNTIYF.

This clone was recorded once. The chain couples TRBV7-9 to TRBJ2-7, with 11 bases fitting TRBD2. The germline gives CDR1 SEHNR, CDR2 FQNEAQ (reference sequence). J was trimmed by 5 bases and V by 5 bases; bases with no gene match: 14. CDR3 size: 17 residues. The CDR3 reads CASSRKGASGRFHEQYF. The CDR3 DNA reads as TGTGCCAGCAGCAGAAAGGGTGCTAGCGGGAGGTTCCACGAGCAGTACTTC.

The chain is built from TRBV6-1 and TRBJ2-1, with D uncertain. The CDR3 consists of 12 residues. CDR1 is MNHNS, CDR2 SASEGT, per germline. V shed 6 bases and J shed 8 bases, with 11 bases lying between them. CDR3 nucleotides: TGTGCCAGCAGCGGATCCTGGGATGAGCAGTTCTTC. The encoded protein is CASSGSWDEQFF.

The V and J genes are TRBV5-6 and TRBJ2-3, with 7 positions matching TRBD2. The CDR3 runs 16 residues. In germline, CDR1 is SGHDT, CDR2 YYEEEE. The junction had 10 bases not matched to a gene; V was cut back by 2 bases and J by 4 bases. In nucleotides, the CDR3 is TGTGCCAGCAGCTTCCAGGGCGGGAGCGTCCCAGATACGCAGTATTTT. This sequence encodes CASSFQGGSVPDTQYF.

The V and J genes are TRBV19 and TRBJ2-2; D call uncertain. Germline V gene sequence: CDR1 LNHDA, CDR2 SQIVND (reference sequence). The V end lost 4 bases, the J end lost 4 bases, and 4 bases lay between the germline ends. The CDR3 has 12 amino acids. DNA for the CDR3: TGTGCCAGTAGTACGGGCACCGGGGAGCTGTTTTTT. As protein: CASSTGTGELFF.

Turning to this clone: Other DNA sequences in the same sample also yield this CDR3. The rearrangement links TRBV28 to TRBJ1-1; 7 bases fit TRBD1. With V trimmed by 1 base and J by 6 bases, 2 bases remained unmatched. Looked up from germline, CDR1 is MDHEN and CDR2 is SYDVKM. The CDR3 consists of 13 residues. The CDR3 is CASSLSGTAEAFF. In nucleotides, the CDR3 is TGTGCCAGCAGTTTATCAGGGACAGCTGAAGCTTTCTTT.

This clone was detected once. The chain is built from TRBV13 and TRBJ2-5; 11 bases fit TRBD2. The germline CDR1 and CDR2 sequences are PRHDT and FYEKMQ (reference sequence). V lost 4 bases, J lost 2 bases, and 12 bases stayed unmatched. This CDR3 has 18 amino acids. The CDR3: CASSSTERLAGTQETQYF. The CDR3 DNA follows: TGTGCCAGCAGCTCGACGGAGAGACTAGCGGGGACGCAAGAGACCCAGTACTTC.

This clone was seen more than once but under ten times. The chain employs TRBV2 and TRBJ2-7; 13 bases line up with TRBD2. With V trimmed by 6 bases and J by 6 bases, 5 bases remained unmatched. Germline values: CDR1 SNHLY, CDR2 FYNNEI. This CDR3 is built from 14 residues. In DNA, the CDR3 is TGTGCCAGCAGGAGAAGGACTAGCGGGAGCGAGCAGTACTTC. It is translated as CASRRRTSGSEQYF.

The chain links TRBV28 to TRBJ2-5; TRBD1 matches at 9 bases. The CDR3 has 15 residues. V lost 3 bases to trimming and J lost 4 bases; unmatched junction nucleotides: 6. The germline V gene encodes CDR1 MDHEN and CDR2 SYDVKM. The CDR3 is CASSFDRGYRETQYF. The CDR3 DNA follows: TGTGCCAGCAGTTTCGACAGGGGGTACAGAGAGACCCAGTACTTC.

The gene calls are TRBV28 and TRBJ2-7, with D tentatively TRBD2 (6 bases). This CDR3 has 15 amino acids. Trimming stripped 6 bases from V and 5 bases from J, with 20 bases between. CDR1 MDHEN and CDR2 SYDVKM come from the germline V gene. The CDR3 spells CASREGLSVANEQYF. The CDR3 DNA reads as TGTGCCAGCAGGGAGGGACTGTCAGTCGCTAACGAGCAGTACTTC.

The V and J genes are TRBV7-9 and TRBJ1-2; 7 bases line up with TRBD1. CDR1 and CDR2 (germline): SEHNR, FQNEAQ (reference sequence). The V and J ends lost 5 bases and 8 bases, in that order; junction bases with no gene match: 14. The CDR3 sequence is 15 residues long. CDR3 amino acids: CASSNKSTGTRGYTF. CDR3 DNA sequence: TGTGCCAGCAGCAATAAGTCGACAGGGACGCGAGGCTACACCTTC. Drawing the rest from reference TRBV7-9 and TRBJ1-2, the complete variable domain is DTGVSQNPRHKITKRGQNVTFRCDPISEHNRLYWYRQTLGQGPEFLTYFQNEAQLEKSRLLSDRFSAERPKGSFSTLEIQRTEQGDSAMYLCASSNKSTGTRGYTFGSGTRLTVV.